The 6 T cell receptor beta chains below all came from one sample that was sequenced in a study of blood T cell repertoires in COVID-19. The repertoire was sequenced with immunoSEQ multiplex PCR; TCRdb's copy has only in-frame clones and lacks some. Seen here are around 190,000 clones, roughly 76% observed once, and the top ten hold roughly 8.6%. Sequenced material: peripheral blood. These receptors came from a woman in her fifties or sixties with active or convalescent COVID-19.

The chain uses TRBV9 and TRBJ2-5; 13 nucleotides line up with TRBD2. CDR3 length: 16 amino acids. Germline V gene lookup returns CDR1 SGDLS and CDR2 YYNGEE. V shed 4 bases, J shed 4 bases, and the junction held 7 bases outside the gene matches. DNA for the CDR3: TGTGCCAGCAGCATCGGGACTAGCGGGGCGGGAGAGACCCAGTACTTC. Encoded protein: CASSIGTSGAGETQYF.

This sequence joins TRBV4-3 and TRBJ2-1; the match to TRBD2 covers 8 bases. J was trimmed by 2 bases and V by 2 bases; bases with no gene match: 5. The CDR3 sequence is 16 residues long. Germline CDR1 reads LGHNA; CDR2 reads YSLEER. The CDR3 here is CASSQSAGRAYNEQFF. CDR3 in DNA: TGCGCCAGCAGCCAATCTGCCGGGAGGGCCTACAATGAGCAGTTCTTC.

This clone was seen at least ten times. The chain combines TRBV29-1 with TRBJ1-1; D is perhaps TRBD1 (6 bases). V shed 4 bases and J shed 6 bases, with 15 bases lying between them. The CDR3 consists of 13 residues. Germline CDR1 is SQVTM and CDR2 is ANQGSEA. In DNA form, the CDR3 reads TGCAGCGTTGCGGATCGACAGGCTTCTGAAGCTTTCTTT. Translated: CSVADRQASEAFF. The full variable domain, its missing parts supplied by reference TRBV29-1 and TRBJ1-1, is SAVISQKPSRDICQRGTSLTIQCQVDSQVTMMFWYRQQPGQSLTLIATANQGSEATYESGFVIDKFPISRPNLTFSTLTVSNMSPEDSSIYLCSVADRQASEAFFGQGTRLTVV.

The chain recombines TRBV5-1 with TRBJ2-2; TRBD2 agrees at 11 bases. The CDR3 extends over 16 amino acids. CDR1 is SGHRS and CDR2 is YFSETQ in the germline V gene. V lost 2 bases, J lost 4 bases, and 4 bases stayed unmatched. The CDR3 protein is CASSFIAGGLTGELFF. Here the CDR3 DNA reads TGCGCCAGCAGCTTCATAGCGGGGGGGCTCACCGGGGAGCTGTTTTTT.

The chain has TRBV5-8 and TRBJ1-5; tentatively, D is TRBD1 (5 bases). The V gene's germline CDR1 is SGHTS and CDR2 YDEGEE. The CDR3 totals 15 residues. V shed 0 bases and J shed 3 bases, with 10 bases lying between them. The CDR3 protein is CASSLDRRHNQPQHF. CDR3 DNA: TGTGCCAGCAGCTTGGACAGGCGACACAATCAGCCCCAGCATTTT. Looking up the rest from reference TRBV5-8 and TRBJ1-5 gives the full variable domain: EAGVTQSPTHLIKTRGQQATLRCSPISGHTSVYWYQQALGLGLQFLLWYDEGEERNRGNFPPRFSGRQFPNYSSELNVNALELEDSALYLCASSLDRRHNQPQHFGDGTRLSIL.

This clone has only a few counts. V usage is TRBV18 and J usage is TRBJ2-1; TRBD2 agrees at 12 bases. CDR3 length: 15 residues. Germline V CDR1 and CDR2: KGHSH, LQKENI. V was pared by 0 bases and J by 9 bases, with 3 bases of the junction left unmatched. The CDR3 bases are TGTGCCAGCTCACCACCGTCTAGCGGGAGGGGTGAGCAGTTCTTC. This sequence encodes CASSPPSSGRGEQFF. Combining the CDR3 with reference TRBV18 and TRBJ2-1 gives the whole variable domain NAGVMQNPRHLVRRRGQEARLRCSPMKGHSHVYWYRQLPEEGLKFMVYLQKENIIDESGMPKERFSAEFPKEGPSILRIQQVVRGDSAAYFCASSPPSSGRGEQFFGPGTRLTVL.